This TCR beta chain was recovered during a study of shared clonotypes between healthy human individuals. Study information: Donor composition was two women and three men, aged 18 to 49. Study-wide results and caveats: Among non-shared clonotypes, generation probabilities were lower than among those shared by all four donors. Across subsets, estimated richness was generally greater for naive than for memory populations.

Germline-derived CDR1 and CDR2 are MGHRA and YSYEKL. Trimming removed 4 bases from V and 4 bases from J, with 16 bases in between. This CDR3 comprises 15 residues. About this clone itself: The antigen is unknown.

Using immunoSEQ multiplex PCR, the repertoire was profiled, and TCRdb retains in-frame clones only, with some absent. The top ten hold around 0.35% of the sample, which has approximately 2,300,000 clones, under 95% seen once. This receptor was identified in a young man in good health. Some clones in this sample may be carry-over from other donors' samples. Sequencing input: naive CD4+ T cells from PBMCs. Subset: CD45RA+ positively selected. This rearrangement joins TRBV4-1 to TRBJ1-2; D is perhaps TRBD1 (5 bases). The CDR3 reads CASSLNWDGPYGYTF. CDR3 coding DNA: TGCGCCAGCAGCCTAAATTGGGACGGTCCCTATGGCTACACCTTC.